The 2 T cell receptor beta chains below were found in one sample sequenced in a study of response to subunit inactivated influenza vaccine. TCRdb independently ran MiXCR on the RT-PCR reads; one entry per CDR3 protein. The sample records about 700,000 distinct CDR3 sequences, roughly 15% being singletons. The sequences come from PBMCs from blood, collected 14 to 15 days before vaccination. These receptors came from a man in his fifties who received an inactivated influenza vaccine.

This clonotype was recorded many times. The chain combines TRBV5-1 with TRBJ2-1; TRBD1 matches 9 bases. Per germline, CDR1 SGHRS and CDR2 YFSETQ. The CDR3 is 15 residues long. V lost 2 bases, J lost 6 bases, and 6 bases stayed unmatched. The CDR3 loop is CASSLLQGAGNEQFF. The DNA of the CDR3 is TGCGCCAGCAGCTTATTACAGGGGGCCGGCAATGAGCAGTTCTTC.

This clonotype was seen a handful of times. The chain joins TRBV7-2 to TRBJ2-7, with D perhaps matching TRBD1 (5 bases). V lost 4 bases to trimming and J lost 2 bases, with 9 bases between them. The CDR3 spans 13 residues. Germline V gene sequence: CDR1 SGHTA, CDR2 FQGNSA. The CDR3 DNA sequence: TGTGCCAGCAGCTCTCGACAGCCCTACGAGCAGTACTTC. Residues: CASSSRQPYEQYF.